This passage covers 7 T cell receptor beta chains from one sample sequenced in a study of CD8+ T cells in alopecia areata. Once RNA had been extracted, it was reverse transcribed into cDNA to act as the sequencing template. Repertoires were generated with immunoSEQ multiplex PCR, while TCRdb's copy carries only in-frame clones and drops some. The sample includes over 85,000 clones, roughly 42% of them seen just once. The sequencing input was CD4+ T cells sorted from blood. The receptors were sampled from a human donor with alopecia areata.

The chain employs TRBV30 and TRBJ1-1, with D unclear. The V end was cut by 3 bases, the J end by 0 bases, with 8 bases between. Germline V gene lookup returns CDR1 GTSNPN and CDR2 SVGIG (reference sequence). The CDR3 contains 13 residues. The CDR3 DNA reads TGTGCCTGGAGCACAAACCTGAACACTGAAGCTTTCTTT. Translated: CAWSTNLNTEAFF.

The CDR3 sequence: CASSATRGADYNEQFF. Here the CDR3 DNA reads TGTGCCAGCAGTGCCACCCGGGGGGCTGACTACAATGAGCAGTTCTTC. The genes are TRBV25-1 and TRBJ2-1, with a weak D call TRBD2 (7 bases). There are 16 residues in the CDR3. Germline loops: CDR1 MGHDK, CDR2 SYGVNS. The ends were cut back, 4 bases at V and 3 bases at J, with 16 bases in the middle.

The J gene is TRBJ1-1, the V gene TRBV30, with D uncertain. Germline V lookup: CDR1 GTSNPN, CDR2 SVGIG (reference sequence). V lost 2 bases and J lost 9, with 10 bases in between. CDR3 size: 11 residues. DNA of the CDR3: TGTGCCTGGAGTCTCCCCCACAAAGCTTTCTTT. Translating gives CAWSLPHKAFF.

This clone was counted only a few times. The chain is built from TRBV29-1 and TRBJ2-3, with TRBD2 as a possible D gene (6 bases). This CDR3 has 12 residues. Germline lookup yields CDR1 SQVTM and CDR2 ANQGSEA. The germline V and J ends were trimmed by 3 bases and 4 bases, with 8 bases remaining between them. Here the CDR3 DNA reads TGCAGCGTTGAGGGACTCGCAGATACGCAGTATTTT. Protein product: CSVEGLADTQYF.

The V call is TRBV7-9, the J call TRBJ2-7, with D possibly matching TRBD2 (6 bases). Germline V gene data show CDR1 as SEHNR and CDR2 as FQNEAQ (reference sequence). Deletions cut 5 bases from V and 3 bases from J, with 8 bases between. The CDR3 contains 12 residues. In nucleotides, the CDR3 is TGTGCCAGCAGCCGCGGGATCTACGAGCAGTACTTC. Translation: CASSRGIYEQYF.

The chain links TRBV5-1 to TRBJ2-4; D remains unclear. V lost 0 bases, J lost 8 bases, and 12 bases lay in between. Germline V gene lookup returns CDR1 SGHRS and CDR2 YFSETQ. The CDR3 consists of 14 residues. The CDR3 nucleotides read TGCGCCAGCAGCTTGGGTGAGCTCCCGGACATTCAGTACTTC. Amino acid sequence: CASSLGELPDIQYF.

The chain employs TRBV11-2 and TRBJ2-4; D might be TRBD1 (6 bases). Per the germline V gene, CDR1 is SGHAT and CDR2 is FQNNGV. V was shortened by 6 bases and J by 6 bases, with 18 bases between the two germline ends. CDR3 size: 15 residues. The CDR3 bases are TGTGCCAGCAGTACAACAGGGCCGAAGGGAAACATTCAGTACTTC. Translation gives CASSTTGPKGNIQYF.